This record covers a single T cell receptor (beta chain). The V and J ends lost 2 bases and 2 bases respectively, with 11 bases between them. CDR3 size: 15 residues. Germline V gene data show CDR1 as LNHDA and CDR2 as SQIVND (reference sequence). Generated by immunoSEQ multiplex PCR, the TCRdb table keeps only in-frame clones and is missing some. Of almost 65,000 clones in the sample, around 85% were seen once. This record belongs to a study of technical replicates of blood from several donors. V and J are TRBV19 and TRBJ2-3; TRBD2 might be the D (5 bases). The receptor was isolated from a human donor in good health. Some clones in this sample may be carry-over from other donors' samples. The sample was PBMCs. The DNA of the CDR3 is TGTGCCAGTAGTATATCCCGGGAACCCACAGATACGCAGTATTTT. Translation gives CASSISREPTDTQYF.